This TCR beta chain was profiled in a study of T cells in localized non-small cell lung cancer. Overall study findings and caveats: Uninvolved nearby lung showed the greatest T cell clonality, exceeding that found in tumor. Heterogeneity remains possible, as sequencing covered one tumor region only.

Neighbouring lung, lacking atypia, was collected no less than 2 cm away from the tumor margin. Sequencing was performed with immunoSEQ multiplex PCR; in TCRdb, only in-frame clones are kept and a portion is missing. The sample lists approximately 2,200 clones; about a third were seen once. A word on this clone: Its antigen is as yet unknown.

The CDR3 extends over 14 amino acids. CDR1 and CDR2 (germline): MNHGY, SAAAGT. Trimming shortened V by 5 bases and J by 1 base, and 11 bases separated the two germline ends. Sample: normal lung tissue next to the tumor, taken before any cancer treatment. The sequence was obtained from a female donor older than 55 with stage I squamous cell lung carcinoma. The chain couples TRBV6-8 to TRBJ1-1; possibly TRBD1 for D (5 bases). The CDR3, as DNA: TGTGCCAGCAGTCTCCGGGGGGAGAACACTGAAGCTTTCTTT. Its translation: CASSLRGENTEAFF.